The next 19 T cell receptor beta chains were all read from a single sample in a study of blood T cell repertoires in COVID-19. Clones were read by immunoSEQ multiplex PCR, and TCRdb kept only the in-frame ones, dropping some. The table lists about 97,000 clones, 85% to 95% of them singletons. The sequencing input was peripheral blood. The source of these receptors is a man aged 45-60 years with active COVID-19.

The CDR3 region is CASSPPRLAGHNNEQFF. The CDR3 DNA sequence: TGTGCCAGCTCACCACCGAGACTAGCGGGACATAACAATGAGCAGTTCTTC. The chain combines TRBV18 with TRBJ2-1, with TRBD2 matching 11 bases. Trimming removed 0 bases from V and 5 bases from J; junction bases left unmatched: 6. This CDR3 is built from 17 residues. Germline assignment: CDR1 KGHSH and CDR2 LQKENI.

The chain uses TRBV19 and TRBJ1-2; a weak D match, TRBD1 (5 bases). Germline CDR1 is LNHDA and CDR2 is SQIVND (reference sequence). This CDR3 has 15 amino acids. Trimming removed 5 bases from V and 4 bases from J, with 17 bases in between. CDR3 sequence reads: CASSFDDWGGYGYTF. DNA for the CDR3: TGTGCCAGTAGTTTCGATGACTGGGGCGGCTATGGCTACACCTTC.

The DNA for the CDR3 is TGTGCCAGCAGTGAATATAGCCTAGGAAATCAGCCCCAGCATTTT. This codes for CASSEYSLGNQPQHF. The chain couples TRBV2 to TRBJ1-5; D is unclear. CDR1 and CDR2 from the germline V gene are SNHLY and FYNNEI. The V gene lost 2 bases and the J gene lost 4 bases, with 12 bases spanning the gap. There are 15 residues in the CDR3.

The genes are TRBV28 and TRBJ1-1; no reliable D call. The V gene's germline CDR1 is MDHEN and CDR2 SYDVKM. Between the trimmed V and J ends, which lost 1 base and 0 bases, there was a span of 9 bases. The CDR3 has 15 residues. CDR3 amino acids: CASSLLVQMNTEAFF. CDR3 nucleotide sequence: TGTGCCAGCAGTTTATTGGTACAGATGAACACTGAAGCTTTCTTT.

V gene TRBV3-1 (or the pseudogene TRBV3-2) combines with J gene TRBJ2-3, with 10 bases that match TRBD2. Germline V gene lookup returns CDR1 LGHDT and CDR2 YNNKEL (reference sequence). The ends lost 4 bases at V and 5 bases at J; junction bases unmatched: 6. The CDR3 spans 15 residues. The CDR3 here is CASSPLAGEIDTQYF. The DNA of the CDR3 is TGTGCCAGCAGCCCGCTAGCGGGAGAGATAGATACGCAGTATTTT.

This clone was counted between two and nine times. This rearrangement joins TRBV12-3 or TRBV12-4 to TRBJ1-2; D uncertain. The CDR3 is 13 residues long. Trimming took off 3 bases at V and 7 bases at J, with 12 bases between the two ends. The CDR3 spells CASSFFQDRGYTF. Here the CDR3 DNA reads TGTGCCAGCAGTTTTTTCCAGGATCGTGGCTACACCTTC.

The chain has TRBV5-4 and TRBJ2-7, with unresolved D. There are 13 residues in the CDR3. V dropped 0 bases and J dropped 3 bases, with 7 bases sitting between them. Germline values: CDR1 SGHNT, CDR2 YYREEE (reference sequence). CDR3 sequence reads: CASSLGHLYEQYF. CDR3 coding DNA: TGTGCCAGCAGCTTGGGACACCTCTACGAGCAGTACTTC.

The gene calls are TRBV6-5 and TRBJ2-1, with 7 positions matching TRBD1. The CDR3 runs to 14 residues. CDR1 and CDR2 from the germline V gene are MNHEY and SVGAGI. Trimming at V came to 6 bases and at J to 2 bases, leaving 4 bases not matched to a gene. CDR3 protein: CASSRQGTYNEQFF. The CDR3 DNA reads TGTGCCAGCAGCAGACAGGGCACCTACAATGAGCAGTTCTTC.

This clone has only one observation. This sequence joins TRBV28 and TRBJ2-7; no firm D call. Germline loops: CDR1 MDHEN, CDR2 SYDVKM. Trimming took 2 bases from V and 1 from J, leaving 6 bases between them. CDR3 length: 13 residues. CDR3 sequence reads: CASSLAVSYEQYF. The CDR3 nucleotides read TGTGCCAGCAGTTTAGCGGTTTCCTACGAGCAGTACTTC.

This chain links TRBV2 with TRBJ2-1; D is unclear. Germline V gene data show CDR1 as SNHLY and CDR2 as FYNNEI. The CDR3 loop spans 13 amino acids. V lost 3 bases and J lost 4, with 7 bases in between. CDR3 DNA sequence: TGTGCCAGCAGTGAGGCGGATTACAATGAGCAGTTCTTC. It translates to CASSEADYNEQFF.

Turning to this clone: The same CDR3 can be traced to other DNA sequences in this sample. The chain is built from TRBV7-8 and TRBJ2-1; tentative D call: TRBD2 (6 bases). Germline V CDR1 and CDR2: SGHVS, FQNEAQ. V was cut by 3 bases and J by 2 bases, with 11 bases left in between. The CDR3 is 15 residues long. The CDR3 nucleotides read TGTGCCAGCAGCTTTCTGACTAGTACCTACAATGAGCAGTTCTTC. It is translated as CASSFLTSTYNEQFF.

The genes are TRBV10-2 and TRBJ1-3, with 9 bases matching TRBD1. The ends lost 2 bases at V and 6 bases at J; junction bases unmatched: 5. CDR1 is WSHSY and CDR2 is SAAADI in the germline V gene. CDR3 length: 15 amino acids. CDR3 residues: CASSEPGQGQNTIYF. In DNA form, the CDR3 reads TGCGCCAGCAGTGAGCCGGGACAGGGCCAAAACACCATATATTTT.

CDR3 amino acids: CASSRYRLAGSTDTQYF. DNA for the CDR3: TGTGCCAGCAGCCGTTATAGACTAGCGGGTAGCACAGATACGCAGTATTTT. The chain carries TRBV7-9 and TRBJ2-3; 10 positions agree with TRBD2. The CDR3 spans 17 residues. CDR1 and CDR2 (germline): SEHNR, FQNEAQ (reference sequence). The V segment lost 5 bases and the J segment 0 bases; nucleotides outside the gene matches: 8.

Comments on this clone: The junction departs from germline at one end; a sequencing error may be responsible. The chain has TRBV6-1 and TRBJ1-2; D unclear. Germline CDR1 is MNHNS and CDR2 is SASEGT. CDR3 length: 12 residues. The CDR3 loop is CASSEALLNFAF. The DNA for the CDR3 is TGTGCCAGCAGTGAAGCGCTTCTAAATTTCGCCTTC.

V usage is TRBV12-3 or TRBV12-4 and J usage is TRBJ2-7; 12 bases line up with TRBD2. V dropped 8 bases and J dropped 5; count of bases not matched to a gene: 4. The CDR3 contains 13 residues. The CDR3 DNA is TGTGCCAGCCGACTAGCGGGAGTGCACGAGCAGTACTTC. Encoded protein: CASRLAGVHEQYF.

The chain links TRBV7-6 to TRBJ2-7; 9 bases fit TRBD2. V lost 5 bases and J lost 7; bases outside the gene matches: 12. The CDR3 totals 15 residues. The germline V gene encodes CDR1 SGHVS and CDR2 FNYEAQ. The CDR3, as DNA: TGTGCCAGCAGCCCACGACTAGCGGCACGGGAGGAGCAGTACTTC. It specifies CASSPRLAAREEQYF.

This CDR3 reads CASSVGLAGGSSEQYF. In nucleotides, the CDR3 is TGTGCCAGCAGCGTGGGACTAGCGGGAGGATCGTCCGAGCAGTACTTC. V and J are TRBV9 and TRBJ2-7, with TRBD2 matching over 15 bases. The junction had 6 bases not matched to a gene; V was cut back by 2 bases and J by 6 bases. This CDR3 spans 16 amino acids. Germline V CDR1 and CDR2: SGDLS, YYNGEE.

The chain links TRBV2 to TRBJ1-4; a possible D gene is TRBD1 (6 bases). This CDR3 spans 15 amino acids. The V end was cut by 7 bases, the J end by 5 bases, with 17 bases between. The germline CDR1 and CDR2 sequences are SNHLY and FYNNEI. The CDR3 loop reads CASTSRGGFNEKLFF. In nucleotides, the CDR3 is TGTGCCAGCACCTCAAGGGGGGGGTTCAATGAAAAACTGTTTTTT.

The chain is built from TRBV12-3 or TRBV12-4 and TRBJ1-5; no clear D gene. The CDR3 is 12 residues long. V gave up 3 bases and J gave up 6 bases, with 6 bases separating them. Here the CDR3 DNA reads TGTGCCAGCAGTTTCGGTAGTCAGCCCCAGCATTTT. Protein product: CASSFGSQPQHF.